This T cell receptor (beta chain) was sequenced during a study of tumor-infiltrating lymphocytes in primary liver carcinoma. Study-level points and caveats: The difference in top-250-clone fraction between tumors and blood was significant, favoring tumors (p = 0.039).

V lost 6 bases, J lost 6 bases, and 18 bases lay in between. The CDR3 covers 14 residues. CDR1 SEHNR and CDR2 FQNEAQ come from the germline V gene (reference sequence). Bulk tissue was left unsorted, and RNA and DNA were co-extracted from about 20-30 mg of it. Primary liver carcinoma, confirmed by histopathology, was surgically resected. A note on this clonotype: The antigen remains undetermined. This clone may be a read error of a much larger clone one base away.

The authors made TCR beta cDNA from 500 to 600 ng total RNA with a constant-region primer. Libraries covering TCR beta were generated through three nested multiplex PCR rounds (using a slightly modified ARM-PCR). TRBV1-TRBV30 forward primers and a C-beta reverse primer were used in the first two PCR rounds, which each ran for 9 to 10 cycles. Each CDR3 protein is one row after TCRdb ran MiXCR on the multiplex PCR reads. The sample lists fewer than 85,000 distinct CDR3 sequences, 69% occurring once. This receptor was obtained from a man in his forties with primary liver carcinoma and hepatitis B virus infection. The V call is TRBV7-9, the J call TRBJ2-7, with D possibly matching TRBD2 (6 bases). The sequencing sample was made of tumor-adjacent normal liver tissue. The CDR3 is CASSFHKGLSEQYF. The CDR3 bases are TGTGCCAGCAGTTTTCATAAGGGACTCAGCGAGCAGTACTTC.